Below, 30 T cell receptor beta chains from the same sample are listed, as sequenced in a study of immune evolution from preneoplasia to lung adenocarcinoma. Clones were sequenced by immunoSEQ multiplex PCR, and TCRdb holds only the in-frame ones, with some missing. The profile covers 5,700 or so clones, with around 80% appearing a single time and 10% to 14% taken by the ten largest. The sample comprised FFPE minimally invasive lung adenocarcinoma tissue. The receptors derive from a person between 60 and 80 years old with lung adenocarcinoma.

This clone was found a few times. The chain links TRBV7-2 to TRBJ2-4; 7 nucleotides line up with TRBD2. After removal of 1 base from V and 14 bases from J, the junction contained 8 bases not matched to a gene. The CDR3 has 13 residues. The germline V gene encodes CDR1 SGHTA and CDR2 FQGNSA. The CDR3 is CASSLGPREVEYF. The CDR3 bases are TGTGCCAGCAGCTTAGGTCCCCGGGAGGTAGAGTACTTC. The whole variable domain, remainder taken from reference TRBV7-2 and TRBJ2-4, is GAGVSQSPSNKVTEKGKDVELRCDPISGHTALYWYRQSLGQGLEFLIYFQGNSAPDKSGLPSDRFSAERTGGSVSTLTIQRTQQEDSAVYLCASSLGPREVEYFGAGTRLSVL.

The chain recombines TRBV4-3 with TRBJ1-3; no firm D call. The CDR3 spans 20 residues. V shed 6 bases and J shed 0 bases, with 27 bases lying between them. Germline V gives CDR1 LGHNA, CDR2 YSLEER. CDR3 protein: CASSPYLLVADGHSGNTIYF. The CDR3 nucleotides read TGCGCCAGCAGTCCTTACTTACTTGTTGCGGACGGCCACTCTGGAAACACCATATATTTT.

The chain combines TRBV10-1 with TRBJ1-2, with TRBD1 as a possible D gene (5 bases). This CDR3 comprises 14 residues. Trimming left V 5 bases short and J 3 bases short, with 13 bases between. CDR1 WNHNN and CDR2 SYGVQD come from the germline V gene (reference sequence). As DNA, the CDR3 is TGCGCCAGCAGTCCGGGGGGATCCTACTATGGCTACACCTTC. It translates to CASSPGGSYYGYTF.

J is TRBJ2-7 and V is TRBV7-9; 9 bases fit TRBD1. The J segment lost 5 bases and the V segment lost 4 bases, leaving 6 bases of the junction unmatched. The CDR3 is 14 amino acids. Germline CDR1 and CDR2: SEHNR and FQNEAQ (reference sequence). CDR3 coding DNA: TGTGCCAGCAGCTCCAACAGGGGGCGAAACGAGCAGTACTTC. Its protein product is CASSSNRGRNEQYF.

The chain recombines TRBV9 with TRBJ2-1; 12 nucleotides align to TRBD2. The CDR3 length is 16 residues. Germline loops: CDR1 SGDLS, CDR2 YYNGEE. With 3 bases clipped from V and 10 bases from J, the junction kept 11 bases outside the gene matches. The CDR3 loop is CASSELTSGSGGEQFF. The DNA of the CDR3 is TGTGCCAGCAGCGAGTTGACTAGCGGGAGTGGTGGGGAGCAGTTCTTC. The full variable domain, rest sourced from reference TRBV9 and TRBJ2-1, is DSGVTQTPKHLITATGQRVTLRCSPRSGDLSVYWYQQSLDQGLQFLIQYYNGEERAKGNILERFSAQQFPDLHSELNLSSLELGDSALYFCASSELTSGSGGEQFFGPGTRLTVL.

V and J are TRBV30 and TRBJ2-1; 8 nucleotides align to TRBD2. Germline CDR1 is GTSNPN and CDR2 is SVGIG (reference sequence). The CDR3 loop spans 14 amino acids. The junction had 7 bases not matched to a gene; V was cut back by 0 bases and J by 9 bases. The CDR3 coding sequence is TGTGCCTGGAGTGTACGGGGACTAGTTGGTGAGCAGTTCTTC. Amino acids: CAWSVRGLVGEQFF.

The rearrangement links TRBV6-5 to TRBJ1-5, with 10 nucleotides matching TRBD1. The end of the DNA aligns better with TRBJ2-3, so the J call may be wrong. In germline, CDR1 is MNHEY, CDR2 SVGAGI. This CDR3 is built from 12 residues. The CDR3 here is CATGQGDQPQYF. CDR3 bases: TGTGCCACCGGACAGGGGGATCAGCCTCAGTATTTT.

V and J are TRBV18 and TRBJ2-2; TRBD2 matches 7 bases. The CDR3 totals 14 residues. Germline V gene lookup returns CDR1 KGHSH and CDR2 LQKENI. V shed 5 bases and J 7 bases; nucleotides not matched to a gene: 7. Here the CDR3 DNA reads TGTGCCAGCTCAGCTGAAGCGGGATTCGGGGAGCTGTTTTTT. Its protein product is CASSAEAGFGELFF. The full variable domain, its missing parts supplied by reference TRBV18 and TRBJ2-2, is NAGVMQNPRHLVRRRGQEARLRCSPMKGHSHVYWYRQLPEEGLKFMVYLQKENIIDESGMPKERFSAEFPKEGPSILRIQQVVRGDSAAYFCASSAEAGFGELFFGEGSRLTVL.

This chain links TRBV30 with TRBJ2-7, with a tentative D call TRBD1 (6 bases). CDR1 is GTSNPN, CDR2 SVGIG, per germline (reference sequence). V was trimmed by 0 bases and J by 6 bases, leaving 21 bases between them. The CDR3 covers 16 residues. The CDR3: CAWSVSRGTVSGEQYF. The DNA for the CDR3 is TGTGCCTGGAGTGTAAGTAGGGGGACCGTATCCGGCGAGCAGTACTTC.

J is TRBJ2-2 and V is TRBV5-1, with TRBD2 identical over 8 bases. This CDR3 spans 15 amino acids. Germline trimming cut 1 base from V and 5 bases from J; bases unmatched to any gene: 4. The V gene's germline CDR1 is SGHRS and CDR2 YFSETQ. The DNA for the CDR3 is TGCGCCAGCAGCTTGACCAGCGGGAGTACCGGGGAGCTGTTTTTT. This codes for CASSLTSGSTGELFF.

This chain connects TRBV28 to TRBJ1-1; no reliable D call. In germline, CDR1 is MDHEN, CDR2 SYDVKM. V was shortened by 3 bases and J by 1 base, with 6 bases between the two germline ends. The CDR3 is 13 residues long. Written as DNA, the CDR3 is TGTGCCAGCAGTTTGACGGCGAACACTGAAGCTTTCTTT. It codes for CASSLTANTEAFF.

The gene calls are TRBV4-3 and TRBJ2-3, with TRBD2 identical over 8 bases. After removal of 3 bases from V and 4 bases from J, the junction contained 12 bases not matched to a gene. The V gene's germline CDR1 is LGHNA and CDR2 YSLEER. The CDR3 sequence is 17 residues long. The CDR3 DNA reads as TGCGCCAGCAGCCAGGACCCAGCGGGGGTAGACTCAGATACGCAGTATTTT. Amino acid sequence: CASSQDPAGVDSDTQYF.

V and J are TRBV18 and TRBJ1-1, with a tentative D call TRBD1 (5 bases). This CDR3 is 15 amino acids long. Trimming removed 3 bases from V and 7 bases from J, with 18 bases in between. Germline CDR1 is KGHSH and CDR2 is LQKENI. The DNA of the CDR3 is TGTGCCAGCTCACCGCGGGACTATGAACATTTTGAAGCTTTCTTT. Translated, it gives CASSPRDYEHFEAFF. The whole variable domain, remainder taken from reference TRBV18 and TRBJ1-1, is NAGVMQNPRHLVRRRGQEARLRCSPMKGHSHVYWYRQLPEEGLKFMVYLQKENIIDESGMPKERFSAEFPKEGPSILRIQQVVRGDSAAYFCASSPRDYEHFEAFFGQGTRLTVV.

J is TRBJ1-5 and V is TRBV19; TRBD1 matches at 9 bases. Germline V CDR1 and CDR2: LNHDA, SQIVND (reference sequence). The junction had 7 bases not matched to a gene; V was cut back by 6 bases and J by 7 bases. CDR3 length equals 14 residues. The CDR3 DNA follows: TGTGCCAGTAGGAGGACAGGGGTCAACCAGCCCCAGCATTTT. Its protein is CASRRTGVNQPQHF.

The sample holds one count of this clone. The chain's CDR3 is CASSPAGRNYGYTF. CDR3 nucleotides: TGTGCCAGTAGTCCCGCGGGACGGAACTATGGCTACACCTTC. The rearrangement joins TRBV19 to TRBJ1-2; TRBD1 might be the D (5 bases). The CDR3 sequence is 14 residues long. V gave up 5 bases and J gave up 2 bases, with 12 bases separating them. Germline assignment: CDR1 LNHDA and CDR2 SQIVND (reference sequence). Full variable domain (remainder filled in from reference TRBV19 and TRBJ1-2): DGGITQSPKYLFRKEGQNVTLSCEQNLNHDAMYWYRQDPGQGLRLIYYSQIVNDFQKGDIAEGYSVSREKKESFPLTVTSAQKNPTAFYLCASSPAGRNYGYTFGSGTRLTVV.

This clone was observed a single time. The chain recombines TRBV5-1 with TRBJ1-5; no firm D call. CDR1 and CDR2 (germline): SGHRS, YFSETQ. Trimming cost V 0 bases and J 0 bases, with 10 bases left between them. This CDR3 spans 16 amino acids. CDR3 sequence reads: CASSLAGSYSNQPQHF. In DNA form, the CDR3 reads TGCGCCAGCAGCTTGGCGGGGTCTTATAGCAATCAGCCCCAGCATTTT.

V gene TRBV9 combines with J gene TRBJ2-7; D unresolved. CDR1 is SGDLS, CDR2 YYNGEE, per germline. V was shortened by 4 bases and J by 4 bases, with 9 bases between the two germline ends. CDR3 length: 12 residues. The CDR3 here is CASSNKPYEQYF. In DNA form, the CDR3 reads TGTGCCAGCAGCAACAAGCCTTACGAGCAGTACTTC.

This clone appeared once. The gene calls are TRBV15 and TRBJ2-7; perhaps TRBD2 as D (7 bases). CDR3 length: 15 amino acids. The germline V and J ends were trimmed by 0 bases and 5 bases, with 14 bases remaining between them. Germline values: CDR1 LNHNV, CDR2 YYDKDF (reference sequence). CDR3 amino acids: CATSRDGGATNEQYF. For the CDR3, the DNA is TGTGCCACCAGCAGAGATGGGGGGGCTACCAACGAGCAGTACTTC.

The chain joins TRBV27 to TRBJ2-3; unclear D gene. Germline V gene lookup returns CDR1 MNHEY and CDR2 SMNVEV (reference sequence). With 2 bases removed from V and 7 bases from J, the gap between germline ends came to 16 bases. CDR3 length equals 15 residues. Here the CDR3 reads CASSLPILGTNTQYF. CDR3 bases: TGTGCCAGCAGTTTACCCATCCTAGGAACGAATACGCAGTATTTT.

The rearrangement links TRBV5-1 to TRBJ2-1; 9 nucleotides match TRBD2. Germline V gene lookup returns CDR1 SGHRS and CDR2 YFSETQ. With V trimmed by 5 bases and J by 2 bases, 11 bases remained unmatched. This CDR3 has 17 residues. CDR3 in DNA: TGCGCCAGCAGTAAGGTTGGCGGGAGGGCCACCTACAATGAGCAGTTCTTC. Encoded protein: CASSKVGGRATYNEQFF.

The rearrangement links TRBV6-6 to TRBJ2-1; 11 bases agree with TRBD1. This CDR3 comprises 15 residues. V lost 2 bases and J lost 8; bases outside the gene matches: 5. Looked up from germline, CDR1 is MNHNY and CDR2 is SVGAGI (reference sequence). The CDR3 bases are TGTGCCAGCAGTTACGGGACAGGGGGGATGGATGAGCAGTTCTTC. Residues: CASSYGTGGMDEQFF.

The genes are TRBV29-1 and TRBJ2-5; no clear D gene. The V end was cut by 7 bases, the J end by 5 bases, with 17 bases between. CDR1 and CDR2 (germline): SQVTM, ANQGSEA. The CDR3 runs 13 residues. The DNA for the CDR3 is TGCAGCGGAGACACAATATCTGGGGAGACCCAGTACTTC. Its translation: CSGDTISGETQYF. Full variable domain (rest looked up from reference TRBV29-1 and TRBJ2-5): SAVISQKPSRDICQRGTSLTIQCQVDSQVTMMFWYRQQPGQSLTLIATANQGSEATYESGFVIDKFPISRPNLTFSTLTVSNMSPEDSSIYLCSGDTISGETQYFGPGTRLLVL.

This clone was detected only a few times. The V and J genes are TRBV11-2 and TRBJ2-7, with unresolved D. The V end lost 0 bases, the J end lost 5 bases, and 14 bases lay between the germline ends. Germline CDR1 is SGHAT and CDR2 is FQNNGV. This CDR3 contains 15 residues. CDR3 bases: TGTGCCAGCAGCTTAGATCAGCCCTACTACCACGAGCAGTACTTC. This codes for CASSLDQPYYHEQYF.

This chain links TRBV9 with TRBJ2-3; a weak D match, TRBD2 (5 bases). The CDR3 covers 15 residues. Per the germline V gene, CDR1 is SGDLS and CDR2 is YYNGEE. V was shortened by 0 bases and J by 3 bases, with 11 bases between the two germline ends. This chain's CDR3 is CASSVVALPTDTQYF. The DNA of the CDR3 is TGTGCCAGCAGCGTAGTAGCGCTACCAACAGATACGCAGTATTTT. Drawing the rest from reference TRBV9 and TRBJ2-3, the complete variable domain is DSGVTQTPKHLITATGQRVTLRCSPRSGDLSVYWYQQSLDQGLQFLIQYYNGEERAKGNILERFSAQQFPDLHSELNLSSLELGDSALYFCASSVVALPTDTQYFGPGTRLTVL.

The V call is TRBV5-6, the J call TRBJ2-3, with TRBD2 matching 11 bases. The germline V gene encodes CDR1 SGHDT and CDR2 YYEEEE. This CDR3 is 16 amino acids long. The ends lost 5 bases at V and 3 bases at J; junction bases unmatched: 8. The CDR3 DNA sequence: TGTGCCAGCAGTTCCTTAGCGGGAGGGCGGACAGATACGCAGTATTTT. Its protein product is CASSSLAGGRTDTQYF.

The chain recombines TRBV29-1 with TRBJ2-7, with TRBD2 identical over 10 bases. Germline CDR1 is SQVTM and CDR2 is ANQGSEA. J was trimmed by 0 bases and V by 7 bases; bases with no gene match: 6. The CDR3 spans 14 residues. CDR3 residues: CSDLAGVNSYEQYF. CDR3 bases: TGCAGCGACCTAGCGGGAGTGAACTCCTACGAGCAGTACTTC.

The chain uses TRBV11-2 and TRBJ1-1; 10 positions agree with TRBD1. CDR1 is SGHAT, CDR2 FQNNGV, per germline. CDR3 length: 15 residues. The V and J ends lost 5 bases and 4 bases, in that order; junction bases with no gene match: 7. The CDR3 sequence is CASSRGQGEGTEAFF. The CDR3 DNA reads TGTGCCAGCAGCCGTGGACAGGGGGAGGGCACTGAAGCTTTCTTT.

The chain combines TRBV30 with TRBJ2-1; D ambiguous. Germline loops: CDR1 GTSNPN, CDR2 SVGIG (reference sequence). V lost 2 bases to trimming and J lost 10 bases, with 12 bases between them. The CDR3 is 12 residues long. Here the CDR3 DNA reads TGTGCCTGGAGTCCGAAGGCGCGGGAGCAGTTCTTC. Residues: CAWSPKAREQFF.

The genes are TRBV7-8 and TRBJ2-5, with a weak D call TRBD2 (5 bases). The DNA end favors TRBJ2-7, so the J call may be wrong. Germline CDR1 is SGHVS and CDR2 is FQNEAQ. This CDR3 has 13 amino acids. CDR3 in DNA: TGTGCCAGCAGCTTACTAGCTACCTACGAGCAGTACTTC. This translates into CASSLLATYEQYF.

The rearrangement uses TRBV18 and TRBJ1-2; 7 nucleotides align to TRBD1. Germline trimming cut 4 bases from V and 8 bases from J; bases unmatched to any gene: 7. Germline CDR1 and CDR2: KGHSH and LQKENI. The CDR3 consists of 13 residues. The CDR3 protein is CASSLQGEGGYTF. The CDR3, as DNA: TGTGCCAGCTCACTTCAGGGGGAGGGCGGCTACACCTTC.